Below, 5 T cell receptor beta chains from the same sample are listed, as sequenced in a study of T cells in Graves' hyperthyroidism and ophthalmopathy. What was amplified from RNA transcripts were TCR beta CDR3 regions. During a first-round RT-PCR of the TCR CDR3, the HTBI primer set was used. Each CDR3 protein gets one entry after TCRdb re-called the multiplex PCR reads with MiXCR. The table lists a few hundred thousand distinct CDR3 sequences, roughly 50% of them singletons, with about 8% in the top ten. The sequenced sample was peripheral blood or thyroid tissue (not recorded which). These receptors were taken from a woman younger than 35 with Graves' hyperthyroidism.

This clonotype was counted a few times. This chain joins TRBV7-9 and TRBJ2-5, with D possibly being TRBD1 (6 bases). Trimming took off 5 bases at V and 9 bases at J, with 10 bases between the two ends. The CDR3 is made up of 11 amino acids. Germline V gene data show CDR1 as SEHNR and CDR2 as FQNEAQ (reference sequence). The CDR3 coding sequence is TGTGCCAGCAGCACGGCAGGGGCCCAGTACTTC. Its protein product is CASSTAGAQYF.

This clonotype has a count of ten or more. This chain connects TRBV19 to TRBJ1-5; D gene ambiguous. In germline, CDR1 is LNHDA, CDR2 SQIVND (reference sequence). Between the trimmed V and J ends, which lost 4 bases and 2 bases, there was a span of 12 bases. CDR3 size: 15 residues. CDR3 nucleotide sequence: TGTGCCAGTAGTACGGGGTTTAGGGGCAATCAGCCCCAGCATTTT. The encoded protein is CASSTGFRGNQPQHF. Complete variable domain (other parts from reference TRBV19 and TRBJ1-5): DGGITQSPKYLFRKEGQNVTLSCEQNLNHDAMYWYRQDPGQGLRLIYYSQIVNDFQKGDIAEGYSVSREKKESFPLTVTSAQKNPTAFYLCASSTGFRGNQPQHFGDGTRLSIL.

V gene TRBV10-2 combines with J gene TRBJ2-7, with a possible D match to TRBD1 (6 bases). Trimming pared 2 bases from V and 7 bases from J, leaving 15 bases between. The CDR3 runs to 14 residues. The germline gives CDR1 WSHSY, CDR2 SAAADI. Here the CDR3 DNA reads TGCGCCAGCAGTGAGGATTCAGGGGTAACTGAGCAGTACTTC. Residues: CASSEDSGVTEQYF.

The chain carries TRBV6-1 and TRBJ1-5, with TRBD1 as a possible D gene (5 bases). Germline loops: CDR1 MNHNS, CDR2 SASEGT. V was shortened by 0 bases and J by 14 bases, with 11 bases between the two germline ends. This CDR3 has 12 amino acids. CDR3 nucleotides: TGTGCCAGCAGTGAAGCTAAAGGGACCGAGCATTTT. Protein sequence: CASSEAKGTEHF.

At least ten counts were recorded for this clonotype. The V call is TRBV19, the J call TRBJ1-2; 10 nucleotides line up with TRBD1. The V segment lost 3 bases and the J segment 6 bases; nucleotides outside the gene matches: 7. CDR1 and CDR2 (germline): LNHDA, SQIVND (reference sequence). This CDR3 contains 15 residues. CDR3 amino acids: CASSIRRDRGNGYTF. CDR3 DNA sequence: TGTGCCAGTAGTATCCGACGGGACAGGGGTAATGGCTACACCTTC.